The clone carrying this T cell receptor (beta chain) was counted only a few times. Its antigen is unknown. Amplified regions were TCR beta CDR3 sequences from RNA transcripts. Researchers ran a first-round RT-PCR on the TCR CDR3 using the HTBI primer set. MiXCR was run by TCRdb on the multiplex PCR reads, yielding one entry per CDR3 protein. The data contain around 560,000 distinct CDR3 sequences, roughly a sixth of them singletons. CDR1 and CDR2 from the germline V gene are KGHDR and SFDVKD. Germline trimming cut 0 bases from V and 0 bases from J; bases unmatched to any gene: 9. This CDR3 has 19 residues. This entry comes from a study of T cells in Graves' hyperthyroidism and ophthalmopathy. Broader study findings: Most clonotypes expanded in thyroid above 0.001 were likewise present in blood.

Exclusion followed for patients with uncontrolled infection, other autoimmune disease, pregnancy or lactation. Diagnoses rested on clinical symptoms, serum thyroxine and TRAb, thyroid ultrasound and orbital computed tomography. The sequence came from a woman aged 18-29 years with Graves' hyperthyroidism. Input material: blood. The chain uses TRBV24-1 and TRBJ2-1, with 8 bases that match TRBD2. DNA for the CDR3: TGTGCCACCAGTGATTTGGATCCCCTAGCGGGCAGCTCCTACAATGAGCAGTTCTTC. Amino acid sequence: CATSDLDPLAGSSYNEQFF.